This TCR beta chain comes out of a study of CD8 T cells in ankylosing spondylitis. General study results and limits: As for the disease-linked clones, they showed a CD8+ phenotype and occurred at relatively low frequencies in peripheral blood. The study identified a TCR beta motif of eight highly homologous variants that appeared characteristic of ankylosing spondylitis blood.

TCRdb reprocessed the 5' RACE reads via MiXCR and lists one record per CDR3 protein. The table has hundreds of thousands of distinct CDR3 sequences, roughly 25% seen once. This clonotype was observed a few times. Its antigen remains unidentified. This CDR3 is 15 amino acids long. Germline loops: CDR1 LGHDT, CDR2 YNNKEL (reference sequence). Trimming removed 1 base from V and 7 bases from J; junction bases left unmatched: 6. This clonotype originated in a male donor with ankylosing spondylitis or in good health (not recorded which). Sequencing was carried out using blood, either unsorted or a sorted T cell fraction (not recorded which). The rearrangement uses TRBV3-1 and TRBJ2-7; 11 nucleotides match TRBD2. CDR3 bases: TGTGCCAGCAGCCAAGTCGGGACTAGCGGTTGGGAGCAGTACTTC. This codes for CASSQVGTSGWEQYF.